Below, 30 T cell receptor beta chains from the same sample are listed, as sequenced in a study of blood T cells in healthy people across ages. Next came a second PCR, run for about 6 to 12 cycles, which used a sample-barcoded 5' primer along with a J-beta primer mix. A single record per CDR3 protein comes from TCRdb applying MiXCR to the 5' RACE reads. The table lists just under 750,000 distinct CDR3 sequences, approximately 22% of them singletons, with approximately 20% in the top ten. The sequenced sample consisted of blood. The receptor set was obtained from a man in his 70s in good health.

As for this clonotype: An end of the junction differs from the germline gene, which may be a read error. The CDR3 loop reads CASSLMAREAYNEQFF. In DNA form, the CDR3 reads TGTGCCAGCAGCTTGATGGCGAGGGAGGCCTACAACGAGCAGTTCTTC. The chain joins TRBV7-2 to TRBJ2-1; weak D call: TRBD2 (6 bases). Germline-derived CDR1 and CDR2 are SGHTA and FQGNSA. The length of the CDR3 is 16 residues.

This clonotype was seen many times. The rearrangement joins TRBV12-5 to TRBJ2-1; 11 positions match TRBD2. The CDR3 has 15 amino acids. J was trimmed by 3 bases and V by 4 bases; bases with no gene match: 2. Germline assignment: CDR1 LGHNT and CDR2 FRNRAP. CDR3 loop: CASGSGLAVYNEQFF. In DNA form, the CDR3 reads TGTGCTAGTGGTTCGGGACTAGCGGTCTACAATGAGCAGTTCTTC.

CDR3: CASTITGVSSYEQYF. Written as DNA, the CDR3 is TGTGCCAGCACCATTACAGGAGTTAGCTCCTACGAGCAGTACTTC. The chain links TRBV2 to TRBJ2-5; D possibly corresponds to TRBD1 (5 bases). TRBJ2-7 explains the end of the DNA better; the J call may be wrong. This CDR3 comprises 15 residues. Germline V gives CDR1 SNHLY, CDR2 FYNNEI.

The chain recombines TRBV18 with TRBJ1-4, with 9 bases lining up with TRBD1. V lost 4 bases, J lost 4 bases, and 7 bases stayed unmatched. There are 16 residues in the CDR3. Germline-derived CDR1 and CDR2 are KGHSH and LQKENI. The CDR3 DNA follows: TGTGCCAGCTCACAGTTACAGGGGGCGGATAATGAAAAACTGTTTTTT. Residues: CASSQLQGADNEKLFF.

CDR3 sequence reads: CASSNGQGGLFF. Here the CDR3 DNA reads TGTGCCAGCAGCAATGGACAGGGTGGACTGTTTTTT. This chain uses TRBV3-1 with TRBJ1-4; 8 bases align to TRBD1. J lost 13 bases, V lost 5 bases, and 6 bases had no gene match. CDR3 length: 12 residues. CDR1 and CDR2 (germline): LGHDT, YNNKEL (reference sequence). Looking up the rest from reference TRBV3-1 and TRBJ1-4 gives the full variable domain: DTAVSQTPKYLVTQMGNDKSIKCEQNLGHDTMYWYKQDSKKFLKIMFSYNNKELIINETVPNRFSPKSPDKAHLNLHINSLELGDSAVYFCASSNGQGGLFFGSGTQLSVL.

A few counts support this clonotype. The chain carries TRBV6-1 and TRBJ2-5; 12 bases fit TRBD2. The DNA matches TRBJ2-1 better at its end, which makes the J call doubtful. Per germline, CDR1 MNHNS and CDR2 SASEGT. The CDR3 length is 15 residues. CDR3 in amino acids: CASRTSGRKNGEQFF. The CDR3 nucleotides read TGTGCCAGCAGAACTAGCGGGAGGAAGAATGGTGAGCAGTTCTTC.

The V gene is TRBV4-3, the J gene TRBJ1-5, with TRBD1 identical over 7 bases. The CDR3 is made up of 17 amino acids. Germline assignment: CDR1 LGHNA and CDR2 YSLEER. J was trimmed by 4 bases and V by 0 bases; bases with no gene match: 9. The chain's CDR3 is CASSQDHGRGENQPQHF. In DNA, the CDR3 is TGCGCCAGCAGCCAAGATCACGGCAGGGGGGAAAATCAGCCCCAGCATTTT.

The chain recombines TRBV24-1 with TRBJ1-2; 10 positions match TRBD1. V shed 7 bases and J 2 bases; nucleotides not matched to a gene: 6. Germline V gives CDR1 KGHDR, CDR2 SFDVKD. The CDR3 is 15 amino acids. CDR3: CATSPSGQGNYGYTF. CDR3 DNA sequence: TGTGCCACCAGCCCTTCGGGACAGGGGAACTATGGCTACACCTTC.

A remark on this clonotype: A junction end diverges from the germline sequence, so it may reflect a read error. V gene TRBV19 combines with J gene TRBJ1-4, with 7 bases lining up with TRBD1. The CDR3 has 13 residues. Germline lookup yields CDR1 LNHDA and CDR2 SQIVND (reference sequence). The CDR3 bases are TGTGCCAGTACTGAACTTCGTGGACAGGCCGTGATTTTT. Translating it yields CASTELRGQAVIF.

This clonotype has more than one count but fewer than ten. The V and J genes are TRBV6-4 and TRBJ2-3; D might be TRBD1 (6 bases). The CDR3 runs to 13 residues. Germline V gene lookup returns CDR1 MRHNA and CDR2 SNTAGT. The V and J ends lost 2 bases and 4 bases respectively, with 7 bases between them. CDR3 residues: CASSDTGPDTQYF. DNA of the CDR3: TGTGCCAGCAGTGACACAGGGCCAGATACGCAGTATTTT.

This clonotype showed up just a few times. The V and J genes are TRBV3-1 and TRBJ1-1; 11 positions match TRBD1. V was clipped by 3 bases and J by 5 bases; unmatched bases: 8. Germline V gene lookup returns CDR1 LGHDT and CDR2 YNNKEL (reference sequence). CDR3 length equals 16 residues. The CDR3 region is CASSQFGQGAVTEAFF. The CDR3 DNA reads TGTGCCAGCAGCCAGTTTGGACAGGGGGCAGTAACTGAAGCTTTCTTT.

On this clonotype: A much bigger clone sits one base away, suggesting this may be a read error. This rearrangement joins TRBV5-1 to TRBJ2-7; D is perhaps TRBD1 (5 bases). The CDR3 length is 15 residues. Germline lookup yields CDR1 SGHRS and CDR2 YFSETQ. V lost 3 bases, J lost 2 bases, and 15 bases lay in between. This CDR3 reads CASSSCPDTAYEQYF. In nucleotides, the CDR3 is TGCGCCAGCAGCTCGTGCCCGGACACCGCCTACGAGCAGTACTTC.

At least ten counts were recorded for this clonotype. The chain joins TRBV28 to TRBJ2-4, with D maybe TRBD1 (5 bases). CDR3 size: 17 residues. Germline CDR1 MDHEN, CDR2 SYDVKM. Trimming stripped 7 bases from V and 0 bases from J, with 19 bases between. The CDR3 DNA follows: TGTGCCAGCAACACGGTTGGGGCAAGTCTAGCCAAAAACATTCAGTACTTC. This translates into CASNTVGASLAKNIQYF.

The genes are TRBV10-3 and TRBJ1-1; D possibly corresponds to TRBD1 (6 bases). Germline-derived CDR1 and CDR2 are ENHRY and SYGVKD. The V gene lost 3 bases and the J gene lost 1 base, with 9 bases spanning the gap. The length of the CDR3 is 14 residues. CDR3 amino acids: CAISERQENTEAFF. CDR3 bases: TGTGCCATCAGTGAAAGACAGGAGAACACTGAAGCTTTCTTT.

This clonotype was seen more than once but under ten times. The chain employs TRBV12-3 or TRBV12-4 and TRBJ2-3; 13 bases align to TRBD2. V dropped 6 bases and J dropped 3; count of bases not matched to a gene: 6. The CDR3 sequence is 16 residues long. The CDR3 DNA reads TGTGCCAGCAGCTCCCGGACTAGCGGGAGAACAGATACGCAGTATTTT. Translated, it gives CASSSRTSGRTDTQYF.

This clonotype has only one observation. The chain combines TRBV12-3 or TRBV12-4 with TRBJ2-2; a weak D match, TRBD2 (6 bases). The CDR3 is 16 amino acids. Trimming shortened V by 10 bases and J by 0 bases, and 18 bases separated the two germline ends. The CDR3 here is CANARGLATNTGELFF. Here the CDR3 DNA reads TGTGCCAACGCGCGGGGATTAGCGACGAACACCGGGGAGCTGTTTTTT.

This clonotype was counted only a few times. This chain connects TRBV5-1 to TRBJ2-5; D unclear. The J call may be faulty, since TRBJ2-7 better matches the DNA end. The germline V gene encodes CDR1 SGHRS and CDR2 YFSETQ. The CDR3 has 14 residues. The CDR3 protein is CASSLSQVSYEQYF. The CDR3 nucleotides are TGCGCCAGCAGCTTATCTCAGGTTTCCTACGAGCAGTACTTC.

This chain connects TRBV7-2 to TRBJ2-7, with 8 bases that match TRBD2. CDR3 length equals 15 residues. J lost 0 bases, V lost 5 bases, and 6 bases had no gene match. Germline V gene data show CDR1 as SGHTA and CDR2 as FQGNSA. CDR3: CASSQQLAASYEQYV. The CDR3 region has the DNA TGTGCCAGCAGCCAGCAACTAGCGGCCTCCTACGAGCAGTACGTC.

The CDR3 reads CASQRGSSYNEQFF. DNA of the CDR3: TGTGCCAGTCAGCGGGGGAGCTCCTACAATGAGCAGTTCTTC. The chain joins TRBV25-1 to TRBJ2-1; 8 positions agree with TRBD2. The V and J ends lost 9 bases and 0 bases, in that order; junction bases with no gene match: 4. The CDR3 runs to 14 residues. Germline CDR1 is MGHDK and CDR2 is SYGVNS.

The chain employs TRBV5-6 and TRBJ2-5; D not certain. Germline loops: CDR1 SGHDT, CDR2 YYEEEE. Trimming removed 0 bases at V and 5 bases at J, with 14 bases between. This CDR3 has 15 residues. The CDR3 sequence is CASSLVAVSPETQYF. CDR3 DNA: TGTGCCAGCAGCTTGGTAGCAGTTTCCCCGGAGACCCAGTACTTC. Full variable domain (outside the CDR3, taken from reference TRBV5-6 and TRBJ2-5): DAGVTQSPTHLIKTRGQQVTLRCSPKSGHDTVSWYQQALGQGPQFIFQYYEEEERQRGNFPDRFSGHQFPNYSSELNVNALLLGDSALYLCASSLVAVSPETQYFGPGTRLLVL.

V usage is TRBV6-1 and J usage is TRBJ1-2, with D maybe TRBD1 (6 bases). This CDR3 has 14 residues. Germline CDR1 reads MNHNS; CDR2 reads SASEGT. The V end was cut by 3 bases, the J end by 6 bases, with 14 bases between. CDR3 sequence: CASSDHLGGNGYTF. CDR3 bases: TGTGCCAGCAGTGATCACTTAGGGGGAAATGGCTACACCTTC.

The CDR3 reads CASSELDSIAKNIQYF. As DNA, the CDR3 is TGTGCCAGCAGTGAGCTGGACAGCATAGCCAAAAACATTCAGTACTTC. This rearrangement joins TRBV6-1 to TRBJ2-4; D possibly corresponds to TRBD1 (6 bases). The CDR3 totals 16 residues. In germline, CDR1 is MNHNS, CDR2 SASEGT. With 3 bases removed from V and 0 bases from J, the gap between germline ends came to 12 bases.

Only a few counts were recorded for this clonotype. The CDR3 loop is CASSRQGAGNSPLHF. CDR3 sequence (DNA): TGTGCCAGCAGCAGACAGGGGGCTGGTAATTCACCCCTCCACTTT. This sequence joins TRBV7-8 and TRBJ1-6; 10 bases line up with TRBD1. Germline trimming cut 5 bases from V and 6 bases from J; bases unmatched to any gene: 4. Per the germline V gene, CDR1 is SGHVS and CDR2 is FQNEAQ. The CDR3 contains 15 residues.

Only a few counts were recorded for this clonotype. The chain joins TRBV27 to TRBJ1-1; D not certain. V lost 6 bases and J 4 bases, leaving 18 bases between the germline ends. Germline V gives CDR1 MNHEY, CDR2 SMNVEV (reference sequence). The CDR3 sequence is 15 residues long. The CDR3 spells CASSSSDETSTEAFF. The CDR3 DNA is TGTGCCAGCAGCTCATCGGACGAAACGAGCACTGAAGCTTTCTTT.

This clonotype has just a few counts. V gene TRBV2 combines with J gene TRBJ1-1, with a possible D match to TRBD1 (6 bases). Trimming took off 6 bases at V and 4 bases at J, with 12 bases between the two ends. CDR1 and CDR2 (germline): SNHLY, FYNNEI. This CDR3 has 13 amino acids. CDR3 region: CASRVDSPTEAFF. As DNA, the CDR3 is TGTGCCAGCAGGGTGGACAGCCCCACTGAAGCTTTCTTT.

This clonotype was seen ten or more times. The chain carries TRBV20-1 and TRBJ2-2; tentatively, D is TRBD2 (5 bases). The CDR3 is made up of 12 amino acids. CDR1 and CDR2 (germline): DFQATT, SNEGSKA (reference sequence). V was cut by 5 bases and J by 4 bases, with 8 bases left in between. The CDR3 DNA sequence: TGCAGTGCTCATCGGGGCACCGGGGAGCTGTTTTTT. Protein product: CSAHRGTGELFF.

This clonotype was counted ten times or more. DNA of the CDR3: TGTGCCAGCAGCTCGCAACCAGGCTACAGCACAGATACGCAGTATTTT. Its protein product is CASSSQPGYSTDTQYF. The genes are TRBV5-5 and TRBJ2-3; D remains ambiguous. Germline V gene sequence: CDR1 SGHKS, CDR2 YYEKEE (reference sequence). The V gene lost 3 bases and the J gene lost 0 bases, with 14 bases spanning the gap. This CDR3 is built from 16 residues.

A few counts support this clonotype. The DNA for the CDR3 is TGCGCCAGCAGGGCTGCGGCAGATACGCAGTATTTT. Residues: CASRAAADTQYF. The rearrangement joins TRBV5-1 to TRBJ2-3; D is unclear. Germline CDR1 SGHRS, CDR2 YFSETQ. This CDR3 spans 12 amino acids. Trimming took off 5 bases at V and 4 bases at J, with 8 bases between the two ends.

This clonotype was seen only a few times. The chain has TRBV30 and TRBJ1-1; 9 bases are a match to TRBD1. The V segment lost 4 bases and the J segment 10 bases; nucleotides outside the gene matches: 4. The germline V gene has CDR1 GTSNPN and CDR2 SVGIG (reference sequence). CDR3 length: 11 residues. The CDR3 DNA sequence: TGTGCCTGGAATAACAGGGGGCGAGCTTTCTTT. Protein product: CAWNNRGRAFF.

The chain is built from TRBV9 and TRBJ1-1; tentatively, D is TRBD1 (5 bases). There are 14 residues in the CDR3. Germline CDR1 reads SGDLS; CDR2 reads YYNGEE. The ends were cut back, 2 bases at V and 7 bases at J, with 15 bases in the middle. CDR3: CASSVGVGGGEAFF. As DNA, the CDR3 is TGTGCCAGCAGCGTGGGTGTCGGCGGGGGTGAAGCTTTCTTT. Full variable domain (outside the CDR3, taken from reference TRBV9 and TRBJ1-1): DSGVTQTPKHLITATGQRVTLRCSPRSGDLSVYWYQQSLDQGLQFLIQYYNGEERAKGNILERFSAQQFPDLHSELNLSSLELGDSALYFCASSVGVGGGEAFFGQGTRLTVV.